This T cell receptor (beta chain) comes out of a study of cytomegalovirus exposure and HLA in healthy donors. General study results and limits: Prior analysis indicated that the majority of TCR beta V segments exhibited productivity approximately 87% or approximately 30% of the time. In a later analysis, at a false discovery rate of 0.05, about 16,000 TCR beta sequences matched HLA alleles.

13 Jbeta primers and 60 Vbeta primers were used for the PCR. Clones were sequenced by immunoSEQ multiplex PCR, and TCRdb holds only the in-frame ones, with some missing. The sample yields approximately 170,000 clones, over 80% seen once. The germline CDR1 and CDR2 sequences are SGHTA and FQGTGA. This CDR3 is built from 13 residues. The V segment lost 5 bases and the J segment 5 bases; nucleotides outside the gene matches: 2. In the case of this clone: Its antigen remains unidentified.

Source material: PBMCs. V and J are TRBV7-3 and TRBJ2-2, with TRBD1 identical over 7 bases. This TCR was recovered from a man aged 50 or older in good health and CMV-seropositive. In nucleotides, the CDR3 is TGTGCCAGCAGCGGGGGACAGACCGGGGAGCTGTTTTTT. As protein: CASSGGQTGELFF. Filled out from reference TRBV7-3 and TRBJ2-2, the complete variable domain reads GAGVSQTPSNKVTEKGKYVELRCDPISGHTALYWYRQSLGQGPEFLIYFQGTGAADDSGLPNDRFFAVRPEGSVSTLKIQRTERGDSAVYLCASSGGQTGELFFGEGSRLTVL.